The 19 T cell receptor beta chains presented below share a single source sample, sequenced in a study of CD4+ T cells in melanoma. The data were produced by immunoSEQ multiplex PCR, yet TCRdb's version contains in-frame clones alone and is incomplete. The repertoire has over 10,000 clones, roughly 80% of them found once; the top ten carry over 15%. Material for sequencing was cells from a culture (not recorded whether cultured in vitro). Receptor source: a human donor with melanoma.

CDR3 coding DNA: TGTGCCAGCAGTAGTTCGATCAACGAGCAGTACTTC. This sequence encodes CASSSSINEQYF. The chain combines TRBV2 with TRBJ2-7; D remains unclear. This CDR3 region has 12 residues. The V gene lost 5 bases and the J gene lost 5 bases, with 10 bases spanning the gap. The germline gives CDR1 SNHLY, CDR2 FYNNEI.

The rearrangement uses TRBV7-2 and TRBJ2-2, with 10 bases that match TRBD2. Trimming took 2 bases from V and 4 from J; bases not matched to a gene: 1. CDR3 length: 15 residues. CDR1 SGHTA and CDR2 FQGNSA come from the germline V gene. The CDR3 region has the DNA TGTGCCAGCAGCTTAATAGCGGGGGGCACCGGGGAGCTGTTTTTT. Residues: CASSLIAGGTGELFF.

V gene TRBV2 combines with J gene TRBJ1-6; 10 nucleotides align to TRBD1. CDR1 is SNHLY, CDR2 FYNNEI, per germline. This CDR3 has 14 residues. J was trimmed by 6 bases and V by 4 bases; bases with no gene match: 0. CDR3 sequence (DNA): TGTGCCAGCAGTGGGGACAGGGGTAATTCACCCCTCCACTTT. Its translation: CASSGDRGNSPLHF.

The chain has TRBV7-3 and TRBJ2-1; TRBD1 might be the D (5 bases). The CDR3 consists of 13 residues. V lost 2 bases and J 7 bases, leaving 9 bases between the germline ends. CDR1 is SGHTA, CDR2 FQGTGA, per germline. CDR3 sequence: CASSLAGSNEQFF. The CDR3 nucleotides are TGTGCCAGCAGCTTAGCAGGGTCAAATGAGCAGTTCTTC. Complete variable domain (other parts from reference TRBV7-3 and TRBJ2-1): GAGVSQTPSNKVTEKGKYVELRCDPISGHTALYWYRQSLGQGPEFLIYFQGTGAADDSGLPNDRFFAVRPEGSVSTLKIQRTERGDSAVYLCASSLAGSNEQFFGPGTRLTVL.

V and J are TRBV6-1 and TRBJ1-6; a possible D gene is TRBD1 (6 bases). CDR3 size: 13 residues. Germline values: CDR1 MNHNS, CDR2 SASEGT. The V end lost 6 bases, the J end lost 7 bases, and 10 bases lay between the germline ends. CDR3 region: CASRDSGNSPLHF. CDR3 DNA: TGTGCCAGCAGGGACAGTGGAAATTCACCCCTCCACTTT.

The chain joins TRBV7-3 to TRBJ2-1, with 8 bases fitting TRBD2. The germline V gene has CDR1 SGHTA and CDR2 FQGTGA. The CDR3 consists of 15 residues. Germline trimming cut 5 bases from V and 4 bases from J; bases unmatched to any gene: 7. The chain's CDR3 is CASSPGTRSYNEQFF. Here the CDR3 DNA reads TGTGCCAGCAGCCCCGGGACTAGATCATACAATGAGCAGTTCTTC.

The V gene is TRBV27, the J gene TRBJ2-1, with D possibly being TRBD1 (5 bases). The V gene lost 0 bases and the J gene lost 9 bases, with 15 bases spanning the gap. Germline-derived CDR1 and CDR2 are MNHEY and SMNVEV (reference sequence). The CDR3 spans 15 residues. CDR3 residues: CASSLSLTGSGEQFF. CDR3 coding DNA: TGTGCCAGCAGTTTATCGCTTACAGGCTCTGGTGAGCAGTTCTTC.

The V gene is TRBV7-9, the J gene TRBJ1-1; D is uncertain. Trimming left V 3 bases short and J 0 bases short, with 8 bases between. The V gene's germline CDR1 is SEHNR and CDR2 FQNEAQ (reference sequence). This CDR3 contains 14 residues. CDR3 protein: CASSFEQLNTEAFF. Written as DNA, the CDR3 is TGTGCCAGCAGCTTTGAACAGTTGAACACTGAAGCTTTCTTT. Full variable domain (outside the CDR3, taken from reference TRBV7-9 and TRBJ1-1): DTGVSQNPRHKITKRGQNVTFRCDPISEHNRLYWYRQTLGQGPEFLTYFQNEAQLEKSRLLSDRFSAERPKGSFSTLEIQRTEQGDSAMYLCASSFEQLNTEAFFGQGTRLTVV.

This rearrangement joins TRBV6-1 to TRBJ1-4, with 12 positions matching TRBD1. Per the germline V gene, CDR1 is MNHNS and CDR2 is SASEGT. The V gene end was trimmed by 6 bases and the J gene end by 7 bases; junction bases not matched to a gene: 0. The CDR3 has 13 residues. CDR3 sequence: CASRGQGAEKLFF. CDR3 sequence (DNA): TGTGCCAGCAGGGGACAGGGGGCTGAAAAACTGTTTTTT.

The chain uses TRBV6-4 and TRBJ2-1, with 9 nucleotides matching TRBD2. After removal of 9 bases from V and 2 bases from J, the junction contained 11 bases not matched to a gene. This CDR3 contains 16 residues. Germline V CDR1 and CDR2: MRHNA, SNTAGT. The CDR3 DNA reads TGTGCCAGTGCCGGACTAAGCGGGGGGCCCTACAATGAGCAGTTCTTC. It codes for CASAGLSGGPYNEQFF.

The rearrangement links TRBV5-4 to TRBJ2-7; D perhaps matches TRBD1 (6 bases). Germline assignment: CDR1 SGHNT and CDR2 YYREEE (reference sequence). V lost 4 bases and J lost 3, with 17 bases in between. This CDR3 has 15 residues. CDR3 residues: CASSISRGDFYEQYF. The CDR3 DNA follows: TGTGCCAGCAGCATCAGCAGGGGCGATTTCTACGAGCAGTACTTC.

J is TRBJ2-2 and V is TRBV5-1; 7 positions agree with TRBD1. Germline CDR1 and CDR2: SGHRS and YFSETQ. Trimming cost V 4 bases and J 3 bases; bases outside gene matches: 6. The CDR3 sequence is 15 residues long. In DNA, the CDR3 is TGCGCCAGCAGCACAAGGACAGGATACACCGGGGAGCTGTTTTTT. It translates to CASSTRTGYTGELFF.

The V call is TRBV6-4, the J call TRBJ1-5; the D is unclear. The CDR3 has 15 residues. Germline loops: CDR1 MRHNA, CDR2 SNTAGT. Deletions cut 6 bases from V and 4 bases from J, with 16 bases between. CDR3 protein: CASSPREGGNQPQHF. In nucleotides, the CDR3 is TGTGCCAGCAGCCCTCGGGAGGGCGGTAATCAGCCCCAGCATTTT.

The chain uses TRBV4-1 and TRBJ2-5, with D possibly being TRBD1 or TRBD2 (6 bases each). The CDR3 is 16 residues long. V dropped 1 base and J dropped 5 bases, with 17 bases sitting between them. Germline V gene data show CDR1 as MGHRA and CDR2 as YSYEKL. CDR3 protein: CASSQVKYGGLETQYF. The CDR3 region has the DNA TGCGCCAGCAGCCAAGTGAAGTACGGGGGCCTTGAGACCCAGTACTTC.

This clone showed up just a few times. The chain uses TRBV2 and TRBJ2-1; D might be TRBD2 (6 bases). CDR3 length: 15 amino acids. The V end was cut by 6 bases, the J end by 5 bases, with 17 bases between. Germline values: CDR1 SNHLY, CDR2 FYNNEI. The CDR3 region is CASSALGTPDNEQFF. DNA for the CDR3: TGTGCCAGCAGCGCCCTCGGGACTCCCGACAATGAGCAGTTCTTC.

The genes are TRBV6-5 and TRBJ2-1; D unresolved. The CDR3 runs to 16 residues. Between the trimmed V and J ends, which lost 0 bases and 0 bases, there was a span of 9 bases. Per the germline V gene, CDR1 is MNHEY and CDR2 is SVGAGI. The CDR3 nucleotides read TGTGCCAGCAGTTACTCCTTCTGGAGCTCCTACAATGAGCAGTTCTTC. Translation: CASSYSFWSSYNEQFF.

The chain is built from TRBV11-2 and TRBJ2-3; the D is unclear. The CDR3 is made up of 14 amino acids. The germline gives CDR1 SGHAT, CDR2 FQNNGV. V was clipped by 5 bases and J by 2 bases, with 11 bases between them. CDR3 DNA: TGTGCCAGCAGCCTTGGATGGGACACAGATACGCAGTATTTT. This codes for CASSLGWDTDTQYF.

This sequence joins TRBV30 and TRBJ2-6; 11 bases agree with TRBD1. Germline V gene lookup returns CDR1 GTSNPN and CDR2 SVGIG (reference sequence). The trim removed 0 bases at V and 2 bases at J, leaving 12 bases unmatched. The CDR3 has 20 amino acids. The CDR3 bases are TGTGCCTGGAGTGTCTTATTTGGCGGACAGGGGGCAGCTGGGGCCAACGTCCTGACTTTC. This translates into CAWSVLFGGQGAAGANVLTF.

The chain carries TRBV4-2 and TRBJ2-2; 7 positions agree with TRBD2. The junction had 3 bases not matched to a gene; V was cut back by 5 bases and J by 6 bases. CDR3 size: 13 residues. Germline V gives CDR1 LGHNA, CDR2 YNFKEQ. This CDR3 is CASSARGAGELFF. CDR3 nucleotides: TGTGCCAGCAGCGCACGGGGGGCCGGGGAGCTGTTTTTT.